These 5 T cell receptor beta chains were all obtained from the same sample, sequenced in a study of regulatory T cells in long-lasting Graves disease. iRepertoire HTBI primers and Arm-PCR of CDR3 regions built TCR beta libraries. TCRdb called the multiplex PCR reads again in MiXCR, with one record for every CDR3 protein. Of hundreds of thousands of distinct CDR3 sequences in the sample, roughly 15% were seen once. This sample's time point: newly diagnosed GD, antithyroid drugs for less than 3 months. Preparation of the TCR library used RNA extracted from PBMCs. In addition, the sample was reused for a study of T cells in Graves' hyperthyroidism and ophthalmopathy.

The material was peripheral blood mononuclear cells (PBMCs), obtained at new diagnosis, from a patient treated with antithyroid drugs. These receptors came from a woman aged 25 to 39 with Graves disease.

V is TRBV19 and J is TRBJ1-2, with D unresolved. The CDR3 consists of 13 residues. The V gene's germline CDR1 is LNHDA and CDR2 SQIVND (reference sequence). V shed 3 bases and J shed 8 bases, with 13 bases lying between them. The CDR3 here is CASSIGGGRGYTF. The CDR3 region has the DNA TGTGCCAGTAGTATCGGCGGCGGTCGGGGCTACACCTTC.

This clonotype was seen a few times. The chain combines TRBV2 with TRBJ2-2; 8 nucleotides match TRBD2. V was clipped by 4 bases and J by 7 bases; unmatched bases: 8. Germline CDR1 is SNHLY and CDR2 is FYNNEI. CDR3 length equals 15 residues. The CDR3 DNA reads TGTGCCAGCAGTGGAACAGCGGGAGTGATCGGGGAGCTGTTTTTT. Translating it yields CASSGTAGVIGELFF.

The CDR3 DNA reads as TGCAGTGCGAAGCGGGAGCTACGCGAGCAGTTCTTC. Its protein product is CSAKRELREQFF. The chain links TRBV20-1 to TRBJ2-1, with 8 bases lining up with TRBD2. The CDR3 runs 12 residues. The J segment lost 10 bases and the V segment lost 6 bases, leaving 8 bases of the junction unmatched. Germline CDR1 DFQATT, CDR2 SNEGSKA (reference sequence).

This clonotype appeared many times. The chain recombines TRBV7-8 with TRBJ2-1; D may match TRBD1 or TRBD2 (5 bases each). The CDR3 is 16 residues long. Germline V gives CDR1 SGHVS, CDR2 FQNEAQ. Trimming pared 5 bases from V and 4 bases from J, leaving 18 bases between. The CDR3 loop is CASSRGVGTKYNEQFF. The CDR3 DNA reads TGTGCCAGCAGCAGAGGGGTAGGCACTAAATACAATGAGCAGTTCTTC.

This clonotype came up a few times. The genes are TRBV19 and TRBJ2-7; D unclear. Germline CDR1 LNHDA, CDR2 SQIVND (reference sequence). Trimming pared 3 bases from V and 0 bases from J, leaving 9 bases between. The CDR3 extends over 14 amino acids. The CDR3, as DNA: TGTGCCAGTAGTATGGCCGTCTACTCCTACGAGCAGTACTTC. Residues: CASSMAVYSYEQYF. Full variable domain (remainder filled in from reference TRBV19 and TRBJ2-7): DGGITQSPKYLFRKEGQNVTLSCEQNLNHDAMYWYRQDPGQGLRLIYYSQIVNDFQKGDIAEGYSVSREKKESFPLTVTSAQKNPTAFYLCASSMAVYSYEQYFGPGTRLTVT.